These T cell receptor beta chains were read from a single sample in a study of response to subunit inactivated influenza vaccine. Each CDR3 protein is one row after TCRdb ran MiXCR on the RT-PCR reads. The sample gives a few hundred thousand distinct CDR3 sequences, 21% of which show up once; more than 8.5% is in the top ten. Sequencing used PBMCs from blood, obtained 21 months after vaccination. The receptors come from a man aged 45 to 70 who received an inactivated influenza vaccine. The CDR3 runs from the conserved cysteine through the conserved F or W. A D gene is named only where the DNA matches it firmly. Not all rows give a size; the values are once, few, many and, for expanded clones, a class.

v_call: TRBV20-1
d_call: .
j_call: TRBJ2-1
clone_size: .
cdr3_nt: TGCAGTGCCTACCTAGGGACGGATGAGCAGTTCTTC
cdr3_aa: CSAYLGTDEQFF

v_call: TRBV4-3
d_call: .
j_call: TRBJ2-2
clone_size: .
cdr3_nt: TGCGCCAGCAGCCAAGATCCTCAGGGGCCTACCGGGGAGCTGTTTTTT
cdr3_aa: CASSQDPQGPTGELFF

v_call: TRBV29-1
d_call: TRBD2
j_call: TRBJ2-7
clone_size: few
cdr3_nt: TGCAGCGTAACCGGGCTAGCGGGAGCCCAAATTTACGAGCAGTACTTC
cdr3_aa: CSVTGLAGAQIYEQYF

v_call: TRBV27
d_call: TRBD2
j_call: TRBJ2-7
clone_size: .
cdr3_nt: TGTGCCAGCAGTTTATCCCCAGCTAGCGGAACCTACGAGCAGTACTTC
cdr3_aa: CASSLSPASGTYEQYF

v_call: TRBV5-1
d_call: TRBD1
j_call: TRBJ1-2
clone_size: few
cdr3_nt: TGCGCCAGCAGCCCCGACCTTCCAGGGGGCAGCGGCTACACCTTC
cdr3_aa: CASSPDLPGGSGYTF

v_call: TRBV7-9
d_call: .
j_call: TRBJ1-5
clone_size: few
cdr3_nt: TGTGCCAGCAGCTTAAGCACTACCAATCAGCCCCAGCATTTT
cdr3_aa: CASSLSTTNQPQHF

v_call: TRBV20-1
d_call: .
j_call: TRBJ1-2
clone_size: .
cdr3_nt: TGCAGTGCTAGCCACAGGCACGGTAACTATGGCTACACCTTC
cdr3_aa: CSASHRHGNYGYTF

v_call: TRBV20-1
d_call: TRBD2
j_call: TRBJ2-3
clone_size: .
cdr3_nt: TGCAGTGCTAGTCGGCTAGCGGGGATCCCAGATACGCAGTATTTT
cdr3_aa: CSASRLAGIPDTQYF

v_call: TRBV28
d_call: TRBD1
j_call: TRBJ1-1
clone_size: many
cdr3_nt: TGTGCCAGCAGTTTAGGGACAGGGGGCATGTGGGGCACTGAAGCTTTCTTT
cdr3_aa: CASSLGTGGMWGTEAFF

v_call: TRBV3-1
d_call: .
j_call: TRBJ2-2
clone_size: few
cdr3_nt: TGTGCCAGCAGGTGGGCAACCAACACCGGGGAGCTGTTTTTT
cdr3_aa: CASRWATNTGELFF

v_call: TRBV20-1
d_call: .
j_call: TRBJ1-2
clone_size: .
cdr3_nt: TGCAGTGCTACCCAAAATGGCTACACCTTC
cdr3_aa: CSATQNGYTF

v_call: TRBV5-4
d_call: .
j_call: TRBJ2-7
clone_size: few
cdr3_nt: TGTGCCAGCAGCTCGCCGGGGGACGGAAGCTCCTACGAGCAGTACTTC
cdr3_aa: CASSSPGDGSSYEQYF

v_call: TRBV20-1
d_call: TRBD1
j_call: TRBJ2-7
clone_size: once
cdr3_nt: TGCAGTGCTTGGGACAGATCCTCCTACGAGCAGTACTTC
cdr3_aa: CSAWDRSSYEQYF

v_call: TRBV28
d_call: .
j_call: TRBJ1-3
clone_size: few
cdr3_nt: TGTGCCAGCAGCATCCTGGCCTCTGGAAACACCATATATTTT
cdr3_aa: CASSILASGNTIYF

v_call: TRBV20-1
d_call: .
j_call: TRBJ2-4
clone_size: .
cdr3_nt: TGCAGTGCTAGGCCGGGGGCGGAAAACATTCAGTACTTC
cdr3_aa: CSARPGAENIQYF

v_call: TRBV6-1
d_call: TRBD1
j_call: TRBJ1-2
clone_size: .
cdr3_nt: TGTGCCAGCAGAACAGACTCGGGACAGGGTGGCTACACCTTC
cdr3_aa: CASRTDSGQGGYTF

v_call: TRBV11-3
d_call: .
j_call: TRBJ2-2
clone_size: .
cdr3_nt: TGTGCCAGCAGCTTGACTAGGGCCACCGGGGAGCTGTTTTTT
cdr3_aa: CASSLTRATGELFF

v_call: TRBV4-3
d_call: TRBD2
j_call: TRBJ2-5
clone_size: .
cdr3_nt: TGCGCCAGCAGCCAATTTGCTAGCGGGGGCCACCAAGAGACCCAGTACTTC
cdr3_aa: CASSQFASGGHQETQYF

v_call: TRBV5-1
d_call: .
j_call: TRBJ2-7
clone_size: few
cdr3_nt: TGCGCCAGCAGCTTGGAGCGGAACCACGAGCAGTACTTC
cdr3_aa: CASSLERNHEQYF

v_call: TRBV30
d_call: .
j_call: TRBJ1-1
clone_size: few
cdr3_nt: TGTGCCTGGAGTGTAACCGGGGCAATCAACACTGAAGCTTTCTTT
cdr3_aa: CAWSVTGAINTEAFF

v_call: TRBV28
d_call: TRBD1
j_call: TRBJ2-1
clone_size: .
cdr3_nt: TGTGCCAGCAGTCCGGGACAGGGGACTTACAATGAGCAGTTCTTC
cdr3_aa: CASSPGQGTYNEQFF

v_call: TRBV5-1
d_call: .
j_call: TRBJ2-1
clone_size: many
cdr3_nt: TGCGCCAGCAGCTTGGGTGGGGCCTACAATGAGCAGTTCTTC
cdr3_aa: CASSLGGAYNEQFF

v_call: TRBV4-2
d_call: TRBD2
j_call: TRBJ2-3
clone_size: few
cdr3_nt: TGTGCCAGCAGCCCAGGCAGCGGGGGCCTTCAGTATTTT
cdr3_aa: CASSPGSGGLQYF

v_call: TRBV28
d_call: TRBD1
j_call: TRBJ1-5
clone_size: few
cdr3_nt: TGTGCCAGCAGTCCGCCAGGGGGCCAGCCCCAGCATTTT
cdr3_aa: CASSPPGGQPQHF

v_call: TRBV4-3
d_call: .
j_call: TRBJ1-1
clone_size: few
cdr3_nt: TGCGCCAGCAGCCAAGGTCCGGGAGGGTTAAACACTGAAGCTTTCTTT
cdr3_aa: CASSQGPGGLNTEAFF